This T cell receptor (beta chain) was retrieved from a study of T-cell reconstitution after alpha-beta-depleted transplantation in children. Broader study findings: Newly generated T cells supplied most T-cell counts and diversity one year post-transplant. The origin of high day-60 TCRbeta diversity in some patients lay in surviving recipient T cells and thymic progenitors.

The trim removed 4 bases at V and 6 bases at J, leaving 9 bases unmatched. CDR3 length: 16 residues. From germline, CDR1 is MNHEY and CDR2 SVGAGI. This clonotype was recorded at least ten times. The target antigen is unknown. The TCRbeta library incorporated unique molecular identifiers. TCRdb used MiXCR to reprocess the PCR reads, holding one entry per CDR3 protein. Counted here are 25,000 to 30,000 distinct CDR3 sequences, around 6.3% occurring once; the ten biggest clones make up roughly 7%. V and J are TRBV6-5 and TRBJ2-2; the match to TRBD1 covers 9 bases. The TCR originated in a male patient younger than 18 who had a stem cell transplant for acute myeloid leukemia, so the T cells may come from the graft donor. This specimen consisted of PBMCs, mostly from graft donor cells, obtained 180 days after TCRalphabeta/CD19-depleted stem cell transplant. The CDR3 here is CASSSDRGLLPGELFF. The CDR3 nucleotides are TGTGCCAGCAGTTCGGACAGGGGCCTTCTTCCCGGGGAGCTGTTTTTT.